This is a list of T cell receptor beta chains from one sample in a study of T cell changes during pregnancy in multiple sclerosis. This table comes from immunoSEQ multiplex PCR, and its TCRdb copy is limited to in-frame clones, with some not included. The data hold about 51,000 clones, with roughly 93% observed a single time. Sequenced material: peripheral blood, taken in the second trimester of pregnancy. The receptors stem from a female donor with multiple sclerosis, enrolled in a pregnancy study. Each CDR3 is given with its conserved first and last residue. The D gene is left open where the match is weak. Clone size, where shown, is once, few, many, or a class for clones that have expanded.

TRBJ2-5 NA TRBV6-5 TRBD2 TGTGCCAGCAGTTTGACTAGCGGCCAAGAGACCCAGTACTTC CASSLTSGQETQYF
TRBJ2-7 NA TRBV11-3 TRBD2 TGTGCCAGCAGCCCACGGACTAGCGGGGACGAGCAGTACTTC CASSPRTSGDEQYF
TRBJ1-5 NA TRBV2 NA TGTGCCAGCGGGGGGTACTCGAATGGCAATCAGCCCCAGCATTTT CASGGYSNGNQPQHF
TRBJ2-5 NA TRBV28 TRBD1 TGTGCCAGCAGGCAGGGGGCGCGGGAGACCCAGTACTTC CASRQGARETQYF
TRBJ1-5 NA TRBV19 TRBD1 TGTGCCAGTAGTAACTCGGGACAGGGTGGCCAGCCCCAGCATTTT CASSNSGQGGQPQHF
TRBJ2-1 NA TRBV9 TRBD2 TGTGCCAGCAGCGTAGCTGGGGAGGGACTAGCGGGAGTTGAGCAGTTCTTC CASSVAGEGLAGVEQFF
TRBJ2-1 NA TRBV19 NA TGTGCCAGTAGTATAGTGGCACTATCCAGCTCCTACAATGAGCAGTTCTTC CASSIVALSSSYNEQFF
TRBJ2-3 NA TRBV7-9 NA TGTGCCAGCAGCTTATCTAACGCAGATACGCAGTATTTT CASSLSNADTQYF
TRBJ2-1 once TRBV12-5 TRBD2 TGTGCTAGTGTTCCACCGGGACTAGCGGGGAGGGGTAAGCAGTTCTTC CASVPPGLAGRGKQFF
TRBJ2-7 NA TRBV23-1 TRBD2 TGCGCCAGCAGTCATAAAGCGGGAGCGGCCTACGAGCAGTACTTC CASSHKAGAAYEQYF
TRBJ2-1 NA TRBV6-5 TRBD2 TGTGCCAGCAGTTACTCGGCGGGAGCTCGAATGGGGGAGCAGTTCTTC CASSYSAGARMGEQFF
TRBJ2-7 NA TRBV11-2 TRBD1 TGTGCCAGCAGCACGGGACAGGGTTACTACGAGCAGTACTTC CASSTGQGYYEQYF
TRBJ2-5 NA TRBV4-1 TRBD1 TGCGCCAGCAGCCTTGGACAGGGGCGCCAAGAGACCCAGTACTTC CASSLGQGRQETQYF
TRBJ2-3 NA TRBV11-2 NA TGTGCCAGCAGCCCAAAGGCAGGCTACACAGATACGCAGTATTTT CASSPKAGYTDTQYF
TRBJ1-2 NA TRBV6-1 TRBD1 TGTGCCAGCAGTGGGACAGGGGGCGTCGATTACTATGGCTACACCTTC CASSGTGGVDYYGYTF
TRBJ2-1 NA TRBV19 TRBD2 TGTGCCAGTAGTATAAAAGTAGGGAGGACTAGCGGGGTCGAAAGGTTCTTC CASSIKVGRTSGVERFF
TRBJ2-3 NA TRBV21-1 NA TGTGCCGGCCAGGTTTTGTTTAAGGATACGCAGTATTTT CAGQVLFKDTQYF
TRBJ2-3 once TRBV19 NA TGTGCCAGTAGTATTACGGCAGCGGGCGCGCAGTATTTT CASSITAAGAQYF
TRBJ2-2 NA TRBV2 NA TGTGCCAGCAGTGAGGTTTTAGCCGGGGAGCTGTTTTTT CASSEVLAGELFF
TRBJ2-1 NA TRBV5-1 TRBD2 TGCGCCAGCAGTAAACTAGCGGGAGGCTTAAACAATGAGCAGTTCTTC CASSKLAGGLNNEQFF
TRBJ2-7 NA TRBV7-9 NA TGTGCCAGCAGCTTATATCGGGGAAACGAGCAGTACTTC CASSLYRGNEQYF
TRBJ2-1 NA TRBV5-1 TRBD2 TGCGCCAGCAGCTTGGTCCCAGCGGGAGGGGACAATGAGCAGTTCTTC CASSLVPAGGDNEQFF
TRBJ2-6 NA TRBV2 NA TGTGCCAGCAGTGAACTCTCTGGGGCCAACGTCCTGACTTTC CASSELSGANVLTF
TRBJ2-3 once TRBV5-1 NA TGCGCCAGCAGCAACGGACTCGCCCCAGATACGCAGTATTTT CASSNGLAPDTQYF
TRBJ1-4 NA TRBV7-9 NA TGTGCCAGCAGCCGAGCGGGGGGGGAAAAACTGTTTTTT CASSRAGGEKLFF
TRBJ2-2 NA TRBV29-1 NA TGCAGCGTCACTACGGGGGATCCGGGGGAGCTGTTTTTT CSVTTGDPGELFF
TRBJ2-7 NA TRBV27 NA TGTGCCAGCAGTTGGGACGGGAGCGGCTACGAGCAGTACTTC CASSWDGSGYEQYF
TRBJ1-5 NA TRBV7-9 NA TGTGCCAGCAGCTCGAATAGGGACCAGGGGTGGAATCAGCCCCAGCATTTT CASSSNRDQGWNQPQHF
TRBJ2-1 NA TRBV4-2 TRBD2 TGTGCCAGCAGCGGGGGAGGGAGGGAGACCTACAATGAGCAGTTCTTC CASSGGGRETYNEQFF
TRBJ1-1 NA TRBV11-3 NA TGTGCCAGCAGCTTAGAGGAGCGATTGAACACTGAAGCTTTCTTT CASSLEERLNTEAFF
TRBJ2-1 NA TRBV5-1 TRBD1 TGCGCCAGCTCCCCTCCGGGACAGACACCCAATGAGCAGTTCTTC CASSPPGQTPNEQFF
TRBJ1-4 NA TRBV5-1 NA TGCGCCAGCAGCTTAGGACTGCCAACTAATGAAAAACTGTTTTTT CASSLGLPTNEKLFF
TRBJ2-2 NA TRBV7-9 TRBD1 TGTGCCAGCAGCAAATCCCGGGACAGGACCACCGGGGAGCTGTTTTTT CASSKSRDRTTGELFF
TRBJ1-1 NA TRBV19 NA TGTGCCAGTAGTATGGCGCAGGGGACTGAAGCTTTCTTT CASSMAQGTEAFF
TRBJ2-3 NA TRBV9 NA TGTGCCAGCAGCAATTCGCCGGGAAGTAGCACAGATACGCAGTATTTT CASSNSPGSSTDTQYF
TRBJ2-7 NA TRBV7-2 TRBD2 TGTGCCAGCAGCTTAGGCCTAGCGGCCTTCTACGAGCAGTACTTC CASSLGLAAFYEQYF
TRBJ2-3 NA TRBV19 TRBD2 TGTGCCAGTAGTCCTAGCGGGAGAAGCACAGATACGCAGTATTTT CASSPSGRSTDTQYF
TRBJ1-5 NA TRBV19 NA TGTGCCAGTAGTATCTCGGGTAGCGGGCAGCCCCAGCATTTT CASSISGSGQPQHF
TRBJ1-1 few TRBV21-1 NA TGTGCCAGCAGCACATCCGGGGAGAGCACTGAAGCTTTCTTT CASSTSGESTEAFF
TRBJ2-7 NA TRBV29-1 TRBD2 TGCAGCGTTGGGGGGACTAGCGGGAGGGGGGAGCAGTACTTC CSVGGTSGRGEQYF
TRBJ2-5 NA TRBV7-9 TRBD2 TGTGCCAGCAGCTCGCTAGCGGGGTTAGAGACCCAGTACTTC CASSSLAGLETQYF
TRBJ1-1 NA TRBV2 NA TGTGCCAGCAGTGGCCGGGAGCGAAGAACTGAAGCTTTCTTT CASSGRERRTEAFF
TRBJ2-7 once TRBV27 NA TGTGCCAGCAGTTTAGCACAAAACTACGAGCAGTACTTC CASSLAQNYEQYF
TRBJ2-6 NA TRBV27 TRBD1 TGTGCCAGCAGTTATACTGACAGGGCTGGGGCCAACGTCCTGACTTTC CASSYTDRAGANVLTF
TRBJ2-1 NA TRBV6-4 TRBD2 TGTGCCAGCAGTTCGACTAGCGGGAGCGATGAGCAGTTCTTC CASSSTSGSDEQFF
TRBJ1-5 NA TRBV6-4 NA TGTGCCAGCAGTGAGACTAATCAGCCCCAGCATTTT CASSETNQPQHF